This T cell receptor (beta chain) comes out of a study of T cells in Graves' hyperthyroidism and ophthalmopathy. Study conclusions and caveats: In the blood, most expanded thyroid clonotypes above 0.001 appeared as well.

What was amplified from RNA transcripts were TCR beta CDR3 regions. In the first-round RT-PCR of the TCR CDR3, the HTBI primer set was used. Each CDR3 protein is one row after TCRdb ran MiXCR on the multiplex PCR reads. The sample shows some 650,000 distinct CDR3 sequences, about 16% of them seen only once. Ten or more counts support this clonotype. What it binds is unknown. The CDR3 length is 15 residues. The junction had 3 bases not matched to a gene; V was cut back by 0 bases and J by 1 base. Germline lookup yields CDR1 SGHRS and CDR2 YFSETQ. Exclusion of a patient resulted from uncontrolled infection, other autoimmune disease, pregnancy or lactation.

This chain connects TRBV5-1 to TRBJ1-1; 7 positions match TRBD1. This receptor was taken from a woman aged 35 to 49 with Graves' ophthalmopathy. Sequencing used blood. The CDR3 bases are TGCGCCAGCAGCTTGGAAGGGACAGAGAACACTGAAGCTTTCTTT. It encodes CASSLEGTENTEAFF. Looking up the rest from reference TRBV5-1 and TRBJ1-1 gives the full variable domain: KAGVTQTPRYLIKTRGQQVTLSCSPISGHRSVSWYQQTPGQGLQFLFEYFSETQRNKGNFPGRFSGRQFSNSRSEMNVSTLELGDSALYLCASSLEGTENTEAFFGQGTRLTVV.